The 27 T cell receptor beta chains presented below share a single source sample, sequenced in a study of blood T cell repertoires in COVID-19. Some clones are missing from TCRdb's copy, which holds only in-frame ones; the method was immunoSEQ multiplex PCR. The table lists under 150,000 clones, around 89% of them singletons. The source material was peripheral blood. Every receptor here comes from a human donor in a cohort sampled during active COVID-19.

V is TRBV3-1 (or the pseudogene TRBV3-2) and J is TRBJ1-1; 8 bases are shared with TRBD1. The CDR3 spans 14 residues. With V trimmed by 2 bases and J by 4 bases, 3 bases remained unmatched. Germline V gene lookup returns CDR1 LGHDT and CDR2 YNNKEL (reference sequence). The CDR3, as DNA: TGTGCCAGCAGCCAAAGGGGACAGGCCACTGAAGCTTTCTTT. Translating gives CASSQRGQATEAFF.

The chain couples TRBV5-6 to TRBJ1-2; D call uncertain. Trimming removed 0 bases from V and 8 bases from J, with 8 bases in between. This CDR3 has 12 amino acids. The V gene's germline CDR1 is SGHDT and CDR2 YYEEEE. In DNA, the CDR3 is TGTGCCAGCAGCTTGGGCTTAGCAGGCTACACCTTC. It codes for CASSLGLAGYTF.

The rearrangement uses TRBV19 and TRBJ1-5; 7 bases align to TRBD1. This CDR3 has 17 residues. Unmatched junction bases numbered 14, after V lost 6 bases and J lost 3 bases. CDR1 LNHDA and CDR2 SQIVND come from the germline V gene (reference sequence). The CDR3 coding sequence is TGTGCCAGTAGAAACCCCTTCCGGGACAGTCCCAATCAGCCCCAGCATTTT. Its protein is CASRNPFRDSPNQPQHF.

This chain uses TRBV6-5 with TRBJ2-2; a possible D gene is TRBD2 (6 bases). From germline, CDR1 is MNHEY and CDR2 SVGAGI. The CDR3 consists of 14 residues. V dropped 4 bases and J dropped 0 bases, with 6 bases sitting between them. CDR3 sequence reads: CASSSGANTGELFF. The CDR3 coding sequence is TGTGCCAGCAGTTCGGGGGCGAACACCGGGGAGCTGTTTTTT.

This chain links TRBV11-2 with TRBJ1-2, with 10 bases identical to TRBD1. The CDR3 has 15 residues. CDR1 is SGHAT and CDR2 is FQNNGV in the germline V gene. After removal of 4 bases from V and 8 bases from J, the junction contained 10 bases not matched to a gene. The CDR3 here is CASSSRRTGGIGYTF. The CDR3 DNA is TGTGCCAGCAGCTCACGCCGGACAGGGGGTATCGGCTACACCTTC.

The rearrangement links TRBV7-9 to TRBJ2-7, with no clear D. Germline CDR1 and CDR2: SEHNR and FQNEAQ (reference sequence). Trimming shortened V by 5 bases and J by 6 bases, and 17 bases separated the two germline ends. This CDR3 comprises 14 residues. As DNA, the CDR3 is TGTGCCAGCAGCCTTATTGGCTCCGCAAGCGAGCAGTACTTC. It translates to CASSLIGSASEQYF.

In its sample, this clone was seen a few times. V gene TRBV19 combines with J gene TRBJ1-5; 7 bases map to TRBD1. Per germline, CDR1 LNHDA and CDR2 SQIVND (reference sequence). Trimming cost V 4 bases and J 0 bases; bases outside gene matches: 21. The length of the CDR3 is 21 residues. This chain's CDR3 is CASSTPARQGGRRYSNQPQHF. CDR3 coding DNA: TGTGCCAGTAGTACCCCGGCTCGACAGGGCGGGCGCCGATATAGCAATCAGCCCCAGCATTTT.

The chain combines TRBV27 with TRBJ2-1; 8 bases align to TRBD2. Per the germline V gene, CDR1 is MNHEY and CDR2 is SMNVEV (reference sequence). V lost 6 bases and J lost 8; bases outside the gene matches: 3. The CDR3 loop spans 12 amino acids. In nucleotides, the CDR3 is TGTGCCAGCAGAGGACTAGCCGATGAGCAGTTCTTC. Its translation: CASRGLADEQFF.

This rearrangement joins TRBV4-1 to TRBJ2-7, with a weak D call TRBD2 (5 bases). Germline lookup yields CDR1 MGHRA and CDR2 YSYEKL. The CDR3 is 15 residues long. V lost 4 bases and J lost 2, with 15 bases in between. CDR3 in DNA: TGCGCCAGCAGCCCGCAGGCATCGGGAACCTACGAGCAGTACTTC. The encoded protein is CASSPQASGTYEQYF.

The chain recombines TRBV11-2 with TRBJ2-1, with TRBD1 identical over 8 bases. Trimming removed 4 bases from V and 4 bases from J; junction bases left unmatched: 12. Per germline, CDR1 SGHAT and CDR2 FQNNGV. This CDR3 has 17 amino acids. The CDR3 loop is CASSYYRRQGIYNEQFF. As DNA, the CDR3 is TGTGCCAGCAGCTATTACCGTCGACAGGGGATATACAATGAGCAGTTCTTC.

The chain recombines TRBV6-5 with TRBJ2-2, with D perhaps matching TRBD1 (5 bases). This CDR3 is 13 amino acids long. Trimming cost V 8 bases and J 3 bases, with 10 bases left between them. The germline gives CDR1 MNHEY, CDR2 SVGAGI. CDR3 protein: CASSGQYTGELFF. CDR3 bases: TGTGCCAGCTCAGGACAATACACCGGGGAGCTGTTTTTT.

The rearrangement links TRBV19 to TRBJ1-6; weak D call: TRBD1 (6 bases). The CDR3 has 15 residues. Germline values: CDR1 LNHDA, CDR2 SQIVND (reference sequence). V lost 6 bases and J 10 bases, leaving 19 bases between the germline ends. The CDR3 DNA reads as TGTGCCAGTAGAGGGGGGGGCAGGGGCTCCTCACCCCTCCACTTT. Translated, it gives CASRGGGRGSSPLHF.

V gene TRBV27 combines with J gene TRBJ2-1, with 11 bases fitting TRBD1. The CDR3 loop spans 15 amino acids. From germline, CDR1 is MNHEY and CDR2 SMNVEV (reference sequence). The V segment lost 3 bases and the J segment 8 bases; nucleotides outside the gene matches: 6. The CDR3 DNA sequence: TGTGCCAGCAGTTTCCGGGACAGGGGGGTCGATGAGCAGTTCTTC. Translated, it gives CASSFRDRGVDEQFF.

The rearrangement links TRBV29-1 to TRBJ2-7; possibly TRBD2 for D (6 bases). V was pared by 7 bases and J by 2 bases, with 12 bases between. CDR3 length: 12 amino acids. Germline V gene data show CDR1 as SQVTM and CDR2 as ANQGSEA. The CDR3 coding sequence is TGCAGCGGCGGGGTAGGAACCTACGAGCAGTACTTC. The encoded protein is CSGGVGTYEQYF.

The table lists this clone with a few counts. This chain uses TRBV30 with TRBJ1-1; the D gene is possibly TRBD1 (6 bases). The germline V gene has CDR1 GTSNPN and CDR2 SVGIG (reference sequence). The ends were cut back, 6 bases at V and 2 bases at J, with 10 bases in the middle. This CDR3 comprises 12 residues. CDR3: CACNRVNTEAFF. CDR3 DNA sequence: TGTGCCTGCAACAGGGTTAACACTGAAGCTTTCTTT.

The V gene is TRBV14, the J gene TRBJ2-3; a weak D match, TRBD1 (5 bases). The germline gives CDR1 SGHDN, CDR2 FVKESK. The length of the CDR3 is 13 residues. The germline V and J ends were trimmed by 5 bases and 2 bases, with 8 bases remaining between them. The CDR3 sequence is CASSYRFTDTQYF. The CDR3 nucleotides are TGTGCCAGCAGCTACAGGTTCACAGATACGCAGTATTTT. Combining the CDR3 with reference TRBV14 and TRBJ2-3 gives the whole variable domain EAGVTQFPSHSVIEKGQTVTLRCDPISGHDNLYWYRRVMGKEIKFLLHFVKESKQDESGMPNNRFLAERTGGTYSTLKVQPAELEDSGVYFCASSYRFTDTQYFGPGTRLTVL.

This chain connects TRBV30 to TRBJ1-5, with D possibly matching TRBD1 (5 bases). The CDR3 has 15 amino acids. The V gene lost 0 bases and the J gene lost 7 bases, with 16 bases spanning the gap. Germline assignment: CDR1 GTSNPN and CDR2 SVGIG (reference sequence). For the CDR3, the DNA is TGTGCCTGGAGTGTTGTGGGTACCGGGGGGCAGCCCCAGCATTTT. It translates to CAWSVVGTGGQPQHF. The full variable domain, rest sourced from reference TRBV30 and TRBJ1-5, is SQTIHQWPATLVQPVGSPLSLECTVEGTSNPNLYWYRQAAGRGLQLLFYSVGIGQISSEVPQNLSASRPQDRQFILSSKKLLLSDSGFYLCAWSVVGTGGQPQHFGDGTRLSIL.

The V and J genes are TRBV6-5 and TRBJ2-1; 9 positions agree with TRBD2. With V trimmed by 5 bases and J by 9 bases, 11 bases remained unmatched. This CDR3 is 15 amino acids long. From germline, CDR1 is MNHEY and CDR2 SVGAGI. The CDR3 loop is CASSPRASGVGEQFF. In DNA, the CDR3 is TGTGCCAGCAGTCCCCGCGCTAGCGGGGTTGGTGAGCAGTTCTTC.

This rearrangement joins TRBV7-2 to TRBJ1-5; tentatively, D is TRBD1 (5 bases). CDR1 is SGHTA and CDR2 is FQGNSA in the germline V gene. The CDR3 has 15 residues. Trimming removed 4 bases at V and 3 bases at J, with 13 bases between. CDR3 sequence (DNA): TGTGCCAGCAGCTCCCAGGGCACTATCAATCAGCCCCAGCATTTT. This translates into CASSSQGTINQPQHF.

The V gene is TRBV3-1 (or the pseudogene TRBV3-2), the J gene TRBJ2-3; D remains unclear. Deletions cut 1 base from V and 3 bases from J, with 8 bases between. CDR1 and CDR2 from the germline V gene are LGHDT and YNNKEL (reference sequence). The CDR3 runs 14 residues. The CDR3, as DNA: TGTGCCAGCAGCCAAGTCCACGGTACAGATACGCAGTATTTT. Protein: CASSQVHGTDTQYF.

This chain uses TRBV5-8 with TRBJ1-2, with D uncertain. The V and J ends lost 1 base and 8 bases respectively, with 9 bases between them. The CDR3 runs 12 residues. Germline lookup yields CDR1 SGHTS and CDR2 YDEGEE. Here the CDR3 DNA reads TGTGCCAGCAGCTTGCGTGGGCGAGGCTACACCTTC. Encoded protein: CASSLRGRGYTF.

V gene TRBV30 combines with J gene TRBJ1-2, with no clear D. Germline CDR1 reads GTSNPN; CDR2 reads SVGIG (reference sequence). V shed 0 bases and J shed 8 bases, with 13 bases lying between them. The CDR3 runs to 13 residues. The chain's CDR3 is CAWSVRVLVGYTF. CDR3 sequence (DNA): TGTGCCTGGAGTGTACGTGTTTTAGTAGGCTACACCTTC. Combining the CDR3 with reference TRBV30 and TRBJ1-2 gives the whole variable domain SQTIHQWPATLVQPVGSPLSLECTVEGTSNPNLYWYRQAAGRGLQLLFYSVGIGQISSEVPQNLSASRPQDRQFILSSKKLLLSDSGFYLCAWSVRVLVGYTFGSGTRLTVV.

For the CDR3, the DNA is TGTGCCAGTAGGGACAGCTACGAGCAGTACTTC. Translation gives CASRDSYEQYF. The chain carries TRBV19 and TRBJ2-7, with a tentative D call TRBD1 (6 bases). V shed 6 bases and J shed 3 bases, with 6 bases lying between them. The CDR3 is 11 amino acids. Germline lookup yields CDR1 LNHDA and CDR2 SQIVND (reference sequence).

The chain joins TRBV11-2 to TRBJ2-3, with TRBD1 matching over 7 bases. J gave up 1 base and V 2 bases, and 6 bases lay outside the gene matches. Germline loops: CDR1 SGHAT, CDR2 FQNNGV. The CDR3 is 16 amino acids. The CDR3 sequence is CASSLQTGRGTDTQYF. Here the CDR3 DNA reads TGTGCCAGCAGCTTACAGACAGGGAGAGGCACAGATACGCAGTATTTT. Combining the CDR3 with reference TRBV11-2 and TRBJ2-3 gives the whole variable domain EAGVAQSPRYKIIEKRQSVAFWCNPISGHATLYWYQQILGQGPKLLIQFQNNGVVDDSQLPKDRFSAERLKGVDSTLKIQPAKLEDSAVYLCASSLQTGRGTDTQYFGPGTRLTVL.

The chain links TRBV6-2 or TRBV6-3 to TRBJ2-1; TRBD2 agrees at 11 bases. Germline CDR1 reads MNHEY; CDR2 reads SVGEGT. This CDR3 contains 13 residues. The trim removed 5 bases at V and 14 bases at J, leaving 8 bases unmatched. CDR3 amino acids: CASSPTSGGLEFF. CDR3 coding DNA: TGTGCCAGCAGTCCAACTAGCGGGGGTTTAGAGTTCTTC.

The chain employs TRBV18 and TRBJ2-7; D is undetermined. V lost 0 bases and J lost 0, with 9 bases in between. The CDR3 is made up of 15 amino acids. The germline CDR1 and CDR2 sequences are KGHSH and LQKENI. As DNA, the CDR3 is TGTGCCAGCTCACCACCGCAGCGATCCTCCTACGAGCAGTACTTC. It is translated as CASSPPQRSSYEQYF.

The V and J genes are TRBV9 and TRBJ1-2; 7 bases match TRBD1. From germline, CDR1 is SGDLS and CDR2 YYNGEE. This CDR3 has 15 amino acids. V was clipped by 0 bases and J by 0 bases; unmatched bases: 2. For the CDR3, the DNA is TGTGCCAGCAGCGTAGGTGGGACAGCTAACTATGGCTACACCTTC. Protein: CASSVGGTANYGYTF.